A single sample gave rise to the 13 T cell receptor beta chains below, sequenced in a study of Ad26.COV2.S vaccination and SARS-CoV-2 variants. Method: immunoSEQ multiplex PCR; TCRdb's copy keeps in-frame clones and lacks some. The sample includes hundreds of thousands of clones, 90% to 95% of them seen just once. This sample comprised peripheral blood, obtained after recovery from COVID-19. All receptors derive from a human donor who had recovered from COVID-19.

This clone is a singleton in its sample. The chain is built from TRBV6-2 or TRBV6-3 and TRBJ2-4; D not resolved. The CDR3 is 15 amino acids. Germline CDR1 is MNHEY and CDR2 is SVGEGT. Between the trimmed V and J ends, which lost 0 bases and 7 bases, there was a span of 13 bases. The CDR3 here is CASSYSQGNGNIQYF. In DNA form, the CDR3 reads TGTGCCAGCAGTTACTCCCAAGGGAACGGCAACATTCAGTACTTC.

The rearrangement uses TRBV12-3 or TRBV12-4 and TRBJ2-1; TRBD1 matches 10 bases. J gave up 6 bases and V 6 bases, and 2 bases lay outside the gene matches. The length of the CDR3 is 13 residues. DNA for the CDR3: TGTGCCAGCAGGCGGACAGGGGGCAATGAGCAGTTCTTC. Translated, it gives CASRRTGGNEQFF.

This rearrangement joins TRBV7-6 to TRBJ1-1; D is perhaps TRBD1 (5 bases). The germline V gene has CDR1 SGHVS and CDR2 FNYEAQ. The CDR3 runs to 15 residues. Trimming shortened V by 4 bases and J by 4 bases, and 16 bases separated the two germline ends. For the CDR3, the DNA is TGTGCCAGCAGCTCCCGGGAGGGGAGGGGCACTGAAGCTTTCTTT. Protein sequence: CASSSREGRGTEAFF.

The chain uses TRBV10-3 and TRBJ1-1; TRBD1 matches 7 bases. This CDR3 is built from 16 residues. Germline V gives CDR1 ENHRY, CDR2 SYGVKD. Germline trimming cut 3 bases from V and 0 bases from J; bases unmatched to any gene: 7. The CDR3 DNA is TGTGCCATCAGTGATTCGCCAGGGGGGGTGAACACTGAAGCTTTCTTT. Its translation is CAISDSPGGVNTEAFF.

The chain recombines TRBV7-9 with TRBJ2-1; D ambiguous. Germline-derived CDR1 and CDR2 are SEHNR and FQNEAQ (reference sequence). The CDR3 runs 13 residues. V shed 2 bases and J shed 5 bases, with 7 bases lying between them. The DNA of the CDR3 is TGTGCCAGCAGCTTATATACTCACAATGAGCAGTTCTTC. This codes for CASSLYTHNEQFF. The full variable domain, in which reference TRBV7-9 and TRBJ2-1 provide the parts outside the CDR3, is DTGVSQNPRHKITKRGQNVTFRCDPISEHNRLYWYRQTLGQGPEFLTYFQNEAQLEKSRLLSDRFSAERPKGSFSTLEIQRTEQGDSAMYLCASSLYTHNEQFFGPGTRLTVL.

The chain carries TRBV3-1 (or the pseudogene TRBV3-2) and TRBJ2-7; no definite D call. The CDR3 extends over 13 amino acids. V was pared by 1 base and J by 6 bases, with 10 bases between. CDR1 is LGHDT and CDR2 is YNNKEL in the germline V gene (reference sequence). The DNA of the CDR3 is TGTGCCAGCAGCCAAGGAGTGGGGTTCGAGCAGTACTTC. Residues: CASSQGVGFEQYF.

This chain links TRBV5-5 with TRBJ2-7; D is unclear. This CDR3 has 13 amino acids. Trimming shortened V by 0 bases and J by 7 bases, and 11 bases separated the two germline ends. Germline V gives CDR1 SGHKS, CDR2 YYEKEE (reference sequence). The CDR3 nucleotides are TGTGCCAGCAGCTTGGTACAGTCTGGTGAGCAGTACTTC. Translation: CASSLVQSGEQYF.

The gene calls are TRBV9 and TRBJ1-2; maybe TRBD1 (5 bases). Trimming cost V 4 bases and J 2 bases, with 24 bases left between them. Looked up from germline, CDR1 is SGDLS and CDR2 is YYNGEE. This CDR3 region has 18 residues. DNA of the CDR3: TGTGCCAGCAGCTCAACGCTGGGCCCAGGGAACCCGAACTATGGCTACACCTTC. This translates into CASSSTLGPGNPNYGYTF.

The CDR3 DNA sequence: TGTGCCAGCAGCCAAGATAGGGCAGGGGCCCCTTCTGGGGCCAACGTCCTGACTTTC. Its translation: CASSQDRAGAPSGANVLTF. The chain employs TRBV4-2 and TRBJ2-6, with D maybe TRBD1 (6 bases). Germline V gene lookup returns CDR1 LGHNA and CDR2 YNFKEQ. The CDR3 extends over 19 amino acids. Between the trimmed V and J ends, which lost 0 bases and 1 base, there was a span of 16 bases.

CDR3 DNA sequence: TGTGCCAGCAGCAAAGGACAGACCCAAGAGACCCAGTACTTC. Its protein product is CASSKGQTQETQYF. The chain recombines TRBV7-9 with TRBJ2-5, with TRBD1 as a possible D gene (6 bases). Trimming pared 5 bases from V and 1 base from J, leaving 11 bases between. Germline V gene data show CDR1 as SEHNR and CDR2 as FQNEAQ (reference sequence). The CDR3 sequence is 14 residues long.

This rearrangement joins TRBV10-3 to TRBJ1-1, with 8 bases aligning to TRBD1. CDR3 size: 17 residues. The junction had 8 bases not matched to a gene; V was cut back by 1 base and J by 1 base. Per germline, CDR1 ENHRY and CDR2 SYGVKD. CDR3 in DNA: TGTGCCATCAGTGAGTTCGTGGGTGGACAGGGGAACACTGAAGCTTTCTTT. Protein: CAISEFVGGQGNTEAFF.

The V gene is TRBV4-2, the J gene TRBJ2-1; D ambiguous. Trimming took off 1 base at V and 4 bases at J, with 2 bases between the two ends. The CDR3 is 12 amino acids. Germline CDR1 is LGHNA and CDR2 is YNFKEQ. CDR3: CASSQGYNEQFF. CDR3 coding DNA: TGTGCCAGCAGCCAAGGGTACAATGAGCAGTTCTTC.

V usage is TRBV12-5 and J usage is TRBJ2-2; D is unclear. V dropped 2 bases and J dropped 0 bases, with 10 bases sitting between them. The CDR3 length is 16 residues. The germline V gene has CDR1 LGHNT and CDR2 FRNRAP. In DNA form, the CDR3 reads TGTGCTAGTGGTTTGATTGTCACGGCGAACACCGGGGAGCTGTTTTTT. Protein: CASGLIVTANTGELFF.